Listed here are 11 T cell receptor beta chains from one sample, sequenced in a study of T cells in localized non-small cell lung cancer. Clones were read by immunoSEQ multiplex PCR, and TCRdb kept only the in-frame ones, dropping some. The sample contains 8,500 to 13,000 clones, roughly 81% of which appear only once. The material sequenced was peripheral blood, taken before any cancer treatment. The receptors here all came from a male donor aged 60 or older with stage III lung adenocarcinoma.

V gene TRBV9 combines with J gene TRBJ2-7; TRBD1 might be the D (5 bases). The CDR3 is 16 amino acids. Trimming cost V 0 bases and J 5 bases, with 18 bases left between them. Germline CDR1 reads SGDLS; CDR2 reads YYNGEE. Written as DNA, the CDR3 is TGTGCCAGCAGCGTAGCGGGCCAGGGTCCCATCGACGAGCAGTACTTC. This encodes CASSVAGQGPIDEQYF.

This clone was counted once. The V gene is TRBV7-9, the J gene TRBJ2-1; perhaps TRBD2 as D (6 bases). In germline, CDR1 is SEHNR, CDR2 FQNEAQ (reference sequence). The V end lost 5 bases, the J end lost 7 bases, and 18 bases lay between the germline ends. The CDR3 has 15 residues. The DNA for the CDR3 is TGTGCCAGCAGCCATCGGAGGATGGGGGGAAATGAGCAGTTCTTC. Translation gives CASSHRRMGGNEQFF.

This clone was recorded a few times. The rearrangement links TRBV4-2 to TRBJ2-1, with 8 bases that match TRBD2. Germline V gene lookup returns CDR1 LGHNA and CDR2 YNFKEQ. The CDR3 extends over 15 amino acids. The junction had 5 bases not matched to a gene; V was cut back by 4 bases and J by 3 bases. Here the CDR3 reads CASSPSGSNYNEQFF. CDR3 nucleotide sequence: TGTGCCAGCAGCCCCAGCGGGAGCAACTACAATGAGCAGTTCTTC.

This chain links TRBV27 with TRBJ1-5; no reliable D call. Per the germline V gene, CDR1 is MNHEY and CDR2 is SMNVEV (reference sequence). V dropped 5 bases and J dropped 6 bases, with 14 bases sitting between them. The length of the CDR3 is 14 residues. The CDR3 nucleotides read TGTGCCAGCAGTCCCCGGCGGGTCGGTCAGCCCCAGCATTTT. It encodes CASSPRRVGQPQHF.

A single count supports this clone. The V call is TRBV29-1, the J call TRBJ1-3; D is ambiguous. Germline loops: CDR1 SQVTM, CDR2 ANQGSEA. V dropped 5 bases and J dropped 3 bases, with 5 bases sitting between them. The length of the CDR3 is 11 residues. CDR3 residues: CSVPLGNTIYF. CDR3 nucleotide sequence: TGCAGCGTTCCTCTTGGAAACACCATATATTTT.

The chain recombines TRBV7-2 with TRBJ2-7; TRBD1 matches at 7 bases. The CDR3 is made up of 14 amino acids. Germline values: CDR1 SGHTA, CDR2 FQGNSA. V was pared by 5 bases and J by 2 bases, with 6 bases of the junction left unmatched. The CDR3 DNA sequence: TGTGCCAGCAGCCCTTCGACAGGGCCCTACGAGCAGTACTTC. It specifies CASSPSTGPYEQYF. The whole variable domain, filled in from reference TRBV7-2 and TRBJ2-7, reads GAGVSQSPSNKVTEKGKDVELRCDPISGHTALYWYRQSLGQGLEFLIYFQGNSAPDKSGLPSDRFSAERTGGSVSTLTIQRTQQEDSAVYLCASSPSTGPYEQYFGPGTRLTVT.

The sample holds a few counts of this clone. J is TRBJ1-2 and V is TRBV5-5; D gene uncertain. The V end lost 6 bases, the J end lost 2 bases, and 20 bases lay between the germline ends. Germline V gene lookup returns CDR1 SGHKS and CDR2 YYEKEE (reference sequence). This CDR3 comprises 16 residues. The CDR3 loop reads CASTFSLQALNYGYTF. The CDR3 bases are TGTGCCAGCACCTTCAGCCTCCAGGCGCTAAACTATGGCTACACCTTC.

V usage is TRBV29-1 and J usage is TRBJ1-2; D ambiguous. Germline V gene sequence: CDR1 SQVTM, CDR2 ANQGSEA. This CDR3 is 13 amino acids long. The V end lost 1 base, the J end lost 8 bases, and 14 bases lay between the germline ends. The CDR3 spells CSVEVQSGTGYTF. CDR3 sequence (DNA): TGCAGCGTTGAAGTACAGTCGGGTACGGGCTACACCTTC.

The genes are TRBV18 and TRBJ1-1, with D tentatively TRBD1 (5 bases). Germline CDR1 is KGHSH and CDR2 is LQKENI. The CDR3 is made up of 14 amino acids. Trimming pared 1 base from V and 7 bases from J, leaving 13 bases between. As DNA, the CDR3 is TGTGCCAGCTCACCACTCTTCGGTACAGGTGAAGCTTTCTTT. Its protein is CASSPLFGTGEAFF.

This clone showed up just a few times. The genes are TRBV6-1 and TRBJ1-5, with a possible D match to TRBD1 (6 bases). CDR1 MNHNS and CDR2 SASEGT come from the germline V gene. The CDR3 is made up of 14 amino acids. Trimming took 6 bases from V and 4 from J, leaving 13 bases between them. In DNA, the CDR3 is TGTGCCAGCAGCGACGGACAGAAGAATCAGCCCCAGCATTTT. Its protein is CASSDGQKNQPQHF.

This clone occurred once. The chain is built from TRBV9 and TRBJ2-1; 9 bases fit TRBD2. V trimming: 3 bases; J trimming: 7 bases; junction bases outside the gene matches: 8. CDR1 is SGDLS, CDR2 YYNGEE, per germline. CDR3 length: 15 residues. In nucleotides, the CDR3 is TGTGCCAGCAGCGCCCTAGCGGGGATTGGTAATGAGCAGTTCTTC. The encoded protein is CASSALAGIGNEQFF.